The sample holds many counts of the clone carrying this T cell receptor (beta chain). Each CDR3 protein gets one entry after TCRdb re-called the RT-PCR reads with MiXCR. This table has around 600,000 distinct CDR3 sequences, about 11% appearing once. This specimen comes from a study of response to subunit inactivated influenza vaccine. Germline V gene data show CDR1 as MRHNA and CDR2 as SNTAGT. The germline V and J ends were trimmed by 7 bases and 1 base, with 13 bases remaining between them. There are 15 residues in the CDR3. This same sample was also taken into another study, of T cells expressing NK-cell markers. As that report states: UMI-tagged 5'RACE template switching yielded the TCR beta cDNA. NKG2C+ dominant clonotypes from 6 or 7 donors made up roughly 1.0-7.0% of CD8+ T cells.

The gene calls are TRBV6-4 and TRBJ2-2; D is perhaps TRBD2 (5 bases). The clonotype comes from a man aged 45 to 65 who received an inactivated influenza vaccine. The source material was PBMCs from blood, sampled on the day of vaccination. This CDR3 reads CASTKRPGNTGELFF. CDR3 nucleotide sequence: TGTGCCAGCACAAAGCGGCCAGGGAACACCGGGGAGCTGTTTTTT.